These T cell receptor beta chains were read from a single sample in a study of T cell repertoires in cytomegalovirus infection. Their specific antigens are unknown. TCRdb analysed the reads with MiXCR anew, one entry per CDR3 protein. This table holds under 150,000 distinct CDR3 sequences, 30% found once. The source material was CD8+ T cells from cultured PBMCs, sampled from culture after CMV antigen stimulation. The receptor set was obtained from a human donor in good health (CMV status not recorded). Some clones in this sample may be carry-over from other donors' samples. The CDR3 runs from the conserved cysteine through the conserved F or W. D genes are given only for firm matches. Expanded clones are given a class, and other clones once, few, many or no size at all.

TRBV6-2/TRBV6-3	many	TRBJ2-4	NA	CASSYSFGWQKNIQYF	TGTGCCAGCAGTTACTCGTTCGGCTGGCAAAAAAACATTCAGTACTTC
TRBV10-3	once	TRBJ2-7	NA	CAISQISYEQYF	TGTGCCATTTCGCAGATCTCCTACGAGCAGTACTTC
TRBV12-5	NA	TRBJ2-3	TRBD1	CASGGNPDGTALMEDTQYF	TGTGCTAGTGGTGGAAACCCAGACGGGACAGCTCTCATGGAGGATACGCAGTATTTT
TRBV28	few	TRBJ2-1	NA	CASSFIRGRSYNEQFF	TGTGCCAGCAGTTTTATCCGGGGGAGGTCCTACAATGAGCAGTTCTTC
TRBV28	NA	TRBJ2-7	TRBD2	CASSRKRGNLYEQYF	TGTGCCAGCAGCCGGAAGCGGGGGAATTTATACGAGCAGTACTTC
TRBV7-6	NA	TRBJ2-2	NA	CASAVAGELFF	TGTGCCAGCGCCGTCGCCGGGGAGCTGTTTTTT
TRBV6-2/TRBV6-3	few	TRBJ1-2	NA	CASSYSTDNYGYTF	TGTGCCAGCAGTTATTCGACTGACAACTATGGCTACACCTTC
TRBV7-8	NA	TRBJ2-7	TRBD2	CASSSRPGLPLEQYF	TGTGCCAGCAGCTCCCGGCCGGGACTACCCTTGGAGCAGTACTTC
TRBV6-6	once	TRBJ1-5	TRBD1	CASSFVTGANQPQHF	TGTGCCAGCAGTTTTGTGACAGGGGCCAATCAGCCCCAGCATTTT
TRBV7-6	many	TRBJ2-3	TRBD2	CASSPSGDRGGRRDTQYF	TGTGCCAGCAGCCCAAGTGGGGATCGGGGGGGCCGAAGAGATACGCAGTATTTT
TRBV6-2/TRBV6-3	NA	TRBJ2-5	NA	CASSYAGPQETQYF	TGTGCCAGCAGTTACGCCGGCCCGCAAGAGACCCAGTACTTC
TRBV5-6	NA	TRBJ2-1	TRBD1	CASTPGGQGYHEQFF	TGTGCCAGCACCCCCGGGGGACAGGGCTACCATGAGCAGTTCTTC
TRBV4-3	few	TRBJ1-2	TRBD1	CASSQDLIGAGGGYTF	TGCGCCAGCAGCCAAGATTTGATCGGGGCAGGGGGTGGCTACACCTTC
TRBV12-3/TRBV12-4	NA	TRBJ1-2	NA	CASSLAIGQLLYGYTF	TGTGCCAGCAGTTTAGCCATAGGACAGCTGCTCTATGGCTACACCTTC
TRBV28	few	TRBJ2-2	NA	CASSFSGELFF	TGTGCCAGCAGTTTTTCCGGGGAGCTGTTTTTT
TRBV24-1	NA	TRBJ2-1	TRBD1	CATSRTGVINEQFF	TGTGCCACCAGTAGGACAGGGGTCATCAATGAGCAGTTCTTC
TRBV20-1	NA	TRBJ1-2	TRBD1	CSAKTGGRLYGYTF	TGCAGTGCAAAGACAGGGGGCCGCCTCTATGGCTACACCTTC
TRBV6-1	few	TRBJ2-7	NA	CASSEYEVPSSYEQYF	TGTGCCAGCAGTGAATATGAGGTCCCGAGCTCCTACGAGCAGTACTTC
TRBV4-2	NA	TRBJ1-2	NA	CASSQESTVLHGYTF	TGTGCCAGCAGCCAAGAATCGACAGTTCTTCATGGCTACACCTTC
TRBV4-1	NA	TRBJ2-7	TRBD2	CASSQDSSGSYEQYF	TGCGCCAGCAGCCAAGATTCTAGCGGGTCCTACGAGCAGTACTTC
TRBV29-1	many	TRBJ2-1	NA	CSVEVALLSPPFYNEQFF	TGCAGCGTTGAAGTAGCCCTCCTCAGCCCACCCTTCTACAATGAGCAGTTCTTC
TRBV7-8	NA	TRBJ2-7	NA	CASSSLPAPAYEQYF	TGTGCCAGCAGCTCCCTTCCTGCCCCCGCCTACGAGCAGTACTTC
TRBV4-1	many	TRBJ1-1	TRBD1	CASSLKRDRKTEAFF	TGCGCCAGCAGCCTAAAGCGGGACAGAAAAACTGAAGCTTTCTTT
TRBV4-1	few	TRBJ1-6	NA	CASSQETSSYNSPLHF	TGCGCCAGCAGCCAAGAGACGAGCTCCTATAATTCACCCCTCCACTTT
TRBV6-2/TRBV6-3	few	TRBJ1-5	TRBD1	CASSWTGGGNQPQHF	TGTGCCAGCAGTTGGACAGGGGGCGGGAATCAGCCCCAGCATTTT
TRBV19	many	TRBJ2-2	NA	CASSISTGELFF	TGTGCCAGTAGTATAAGTACCGGGGAGCTGTTTTTT
TRBV7-9	few	TRBJ2-7	NA	CASSLDPQSSYEQYF	TGTGCCAGCAGCTTAGACCCCCAAAGCTCCTACGAGCAGTACTTC
TRBV12-3/TRBV12-4	few	TRBJ2-3	TRBD1	CASRTGGRSTDTQYF	TGTGCCAGCAGAACAGGGGGGAGGAGCACAGATACGCAGTATTTT
TRBV4-1	NA	TRBJ2-1	TRBD2	CASSHSERGTYNEQFF	TGTGCCAGCAGCCACTCAGAGCGGGGGACCTACAATGAGCAGTTCTTC
TRBV6-5	NA	TRBJ1-3	NA	CASSYSSGENGNTIYF	TGTGCCAGCAGTTACTCGTCAGGGGAGAATGGCAACACCATATATTTT
TRBV27	once	TRBJ2-7	NA	CASSLGPGIDEQYF	TGTGCCAGCAGTCTAGGGCCCGGGATCGACGAGCAGTACTTC
TRBV12-3/TRBV12-4	NA	TRBJ1-2	NA	CASSRTRIYGYTF	TGTGCCAGCAGTCGGACCAGGATTTATGGCTACACCTTC
TRBV5-1	few	TRBJ2-7	NA	CASTGTSSPYEQYF	TGCGCCAGCACCGGGACTTCAAGCCCCTACGAGCAGTACTTC
TRBV6-1	NA	TRBJ1-5	NA	CASSEITRMEPQHF	TGTGCCAGCAGTGAAATTACTCGGATGGAGCCCCAGCATTTT
TRBV7-2	NA	TRBJ1-1	NA	CASSSLTANTEAFF	TGTGCCAGCAGCTCCCTGACAGCGAACACTGAAGCTTTCTTT
TRBV7-2	medium-sized	TRBJ2-5	NA	CASSFWETQYF	TGTGCCAGCAGCTTTTGGGAGACCCAGTACTTC
TRBV4-1	NA	TRBJ2-1	TRBD2	CASSQGAGGGAFEQFF	TGCGCCAGCAGCCAAGGGGCCGGCGGGGGGGCCTTTGAGCAGTTCTTC
TRBV7-2	many	TRBJ2-7	NA	CASSGYEQYF	TGTGCCAGCAGCGGCTACGAGCAGTACTTC
TRBV3-1	NA	TRBJ1-6	NA	CASSQERTRRGNSPLHF	TGTGCCAGCAGCCAAGAAAGAACCCGCCGGGGTAATTCACCCCTCCACTTT
TRBV27	NA	TRBJ2-1	NA	CASSLSSGDYSYNEQFF	TGTGCCAGCAGTTTATCTTCAGGGGATTATTCCTACAATGAGCAGTTCTTC
TRBV2	few	TRBJ2-7	TRBD2	CASSAIAGGSSYEQYF	TGTGCCAGCAGTGCTATAGCGGGGGGTTCCTCCTACGAGCAGTACTTC
TRBV9	NA	TRBJ2-3	NA	CASSAGGGFSTDTQYF	TGTGCCAGCAGCGCCGGCGGCGGGTTTAGCACAGATACGCAGTATTTT
TRBV6-5	few	TRBJ1-5	NA	CAIRVGGNQPQHF	TGTGCCATCAGGGTGGGTGGGAATCAGCCCCAGCATTTT
TRBV6-1	NA	TRBJ1-1	NA	CASSEDGSSPEAFF	TGTGCCAGCAGTGAAGACGGGTCGTCCCCTGAAGCTTTCTTT
TRBV19	NA	TRBJ1-1	NA	CASSIPQGSPTTEAFF	TGTGCCAGTAGTATTCCACAGGGTAGTCCGACCACTGAAGCTTTCTTT
TRBV7-6	NA	TRBJ1-1	NA	CASSLVERSAEAFF	TGTGCCAGCAGCTTAGTAGAGAGGTCGGCTGAAGCTTTCTTT
TRBV12-3/TRBV12-4	many	TRBJ2-2	NA	CASSPSVPGELFF	TGTGCCAGCAGCCCCTCGGTCCCCGGGGAGCTGTTTTTT
TRBV7-6	NA	TRBJ1-1	TRBD1	CASSFWMSDRGHTEAFF	TGTGCCAGCAGCTTTTGGATGTCGGACAGGGGTCACACTGAAGCTTTCTTT
TRBV5-4	few	TRBJ1-1	NA	CASSLRGNTEAFF	TGTGCCAGCAGCTTGAGGGGGAACACTGAAGCTTTCTTT
TRBV4-1	NA	TRBJ2-7	TRBD1	CASSPGGVDEQYF	TGCGCCAGCAGCCCAGGGGGCGTCGACGAGCAGTACTTC
TRBV7-8	NA	TRBJ2-1	TRBD2	CASIKASGGAIDGEQFF	TGTGCCAGCATCAAAGCTAGCGGGGGGGCAATCGATGGTGAGCAGTTCTTC
TRBV6-2/TRBV6-3	NA	TRBJ2-7	NA	CASSPHPGTYEQYF	TGTGCCAGCAGTCCCCACCCAGGAACCTACGAGCAGTACTTC
TRBV6-2/TRBV6-3	few	TRBJ1-2	TRBD1	CASSYSIAGGFHYGYTF	TGTGCCAGCAGTTACTCGATCGCAGGGGGCTTTCACTATGGCTACACCTTC
TRBV12-3/TRBV12-4	once	TRBJ1-2	NA	CASSPAPAHGYTF	TGTGCCAGCAGTCCCGCCCCTGCCCATGGCTACACCTTC